This entry concerns a single TCR beta chain. The length of the CDR3 is 15 residues. The J segment lost 4 bases and the V segment lost 3 bases, leaving 7 bases of the junction unmatched. Germline values: CDR1 SGHRS, CDR2 YFSETQ. These data are taken from a study of blood T cell repertoires in COVID-19. Whole-study context: The origin of the acute and convalescent COVID-19 samples was the United States, Italy and Spain. PBMCs, B-cell-depleted T cells, or T cells were the source of the cDNA or gDNA that made up the material.

Seattle cases were enrolled at active infection and followed longitudinally. Study processing details: Nucleated cell number was recorded as an estimate derived from reference gene primer amplification. The assay was immunoSEQ multiplex PCR, and TCRdb's table has in-frame clones only and misses some. V and J calls and clone size come straight from that table; D and trimming were deduced from the DNA. Of approximately 170,000 clones listed, over 75% were seen once; the top ten hold 6.5% to 7.5%. The chain uses TRBV5-1 and TRBJ1-2, with 9 bases lining up with TRBD1. This clonotype originated in an elderly man with COVID-19, enrolled during active disease. Specimen: peripheral blood. The CDR3 loop reads CASSSHRGRSYGYTF. CDR3 coding DNA: TGCGCCAGCAGCTCCCACAGGGGGCGCAGCTATGGCTACACCTTC.